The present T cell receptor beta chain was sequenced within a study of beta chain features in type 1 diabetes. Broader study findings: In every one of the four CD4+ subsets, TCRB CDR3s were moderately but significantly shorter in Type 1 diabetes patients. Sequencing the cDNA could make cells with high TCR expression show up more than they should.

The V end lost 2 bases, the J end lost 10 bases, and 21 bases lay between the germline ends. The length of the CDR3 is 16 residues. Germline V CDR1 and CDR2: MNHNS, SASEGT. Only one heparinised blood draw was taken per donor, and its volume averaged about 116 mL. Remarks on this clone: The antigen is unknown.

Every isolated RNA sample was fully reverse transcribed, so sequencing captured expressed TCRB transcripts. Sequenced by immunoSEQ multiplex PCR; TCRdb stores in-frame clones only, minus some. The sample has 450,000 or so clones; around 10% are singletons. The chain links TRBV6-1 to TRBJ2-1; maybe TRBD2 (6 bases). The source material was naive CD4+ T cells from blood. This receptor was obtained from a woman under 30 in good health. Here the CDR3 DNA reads TGTGCCAGCAGTGAACAGACTAGTCTACCTATGGGGGAGCAGTTCTTC. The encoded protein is CASSEQTSLPMGEQFF.